This paragraph covers one T cell receptor (beta chain) sequence. Its antigen is still unknown. This PCR relied on a set of 60 Vbeta primers and 13 Jbeta primers. Clones were read by immunoSEQ multiplex PCR, and TCRdb kept only the in-frame ones, dropping some. The table shows some 190,000 clones, with approximately 80% occurring only once. This sample is drawn from a study of cytomegalovirus exposure and HLA in healthy donors. Across the study: Across some 400 genotyped donors, about 81% landed in the Caucasian-associated ancestry cluster.

Overall study findings and caveats: Prior analysis indicated that the majority of TCR beta V segments exhibited productivity approximately 87% or approximately 30% of the time. Sequencing likely produced, as an artifact, a cluster of highly shared sequence variants.

Sequencing was performed on PBMCs. The clonotype originates from a man aged 18 to 29 in good health and CMV-seronegative.

As DNA, the CDR3 is TGTGCCATCAGTGAGGTGGCGGGGACAACTAATGAAAAACTGTTTTTT. Its protein product is CAISEVAGTTNEKLFF. V and J are TRBV10-3 and TRBJ1-4; the D is unclear. Deletions cut 2 bases from V and 0 bases from J, with 10 bases between. Germline-derived CDR1 and CDR2 are ENHRY and SYGVKD. This CDR3 has 16 residues.